This T cell receptor (beta chain) was recovered during a study of T cell repertoires in aging, cancer and after chemotherapy. Study overall: Healthy donor repertoires were recorded over several months to years and showed clear clonal overlap. Study-level results: No conclusions about immunological memory after chemotherapy can be drawn from the repertoire data. Across the chemotherapy interval, each cancer cohort showed higher median generation probability, suggesting thymic rebound.

Trimming pared 3 bases from V and 10 bases from J, leaving 10 bases between. This CDR3 has 13 amino acids. In germline, CDR1 is MNHEY, CDR2 SMNVEV (reference sequence). This clonotype is medium-sized by share. Antigen: not known. Peripheral blood genomic DNA, not sorted cells or RNA, was the template. Multiplex touch-down PCR with TRB-A/B primers amplified rearranged V-D-J TRB sequences. MiXCR was run by TCRdb on the multiplex PCR reads, yielding one entry per CDR3 protein. The sample contains 4,000 to 5,000 distinct CDR3 sequences, roughly 25% of which appear only once. Sequenced material: blood. The chain employs TRBV27 and TRBJ1-6, with D tentatively TRBD1 (6 bases). The clonotype comes from a human donor in good health. The donor label of this sample is uncertain. CDR3 bases: TGTGCCAGCAGTTTCCACGACAGGTCACCCCTCCACTTT. Translated: CASSFHDRSPLHF.